This T cell receptor beta chain was observed in a study of T cells in localized non-small cell lung cancer. Study results and limitations: A median of around 60 clones ranked among the top 100 in tumor appeared in adjacent lung.

Germline-derived CDR1 and CDR2 are SGHTA and FQGNSA. This CDR3 region has 14 residues. Losses at the gene ends were 5 bases for V and 6 bases for J; bases not matched to a gene: 8. The data were produced by immunoSEQ multiplex PCR, yet TCRdb's version contains in-frame clones alone and is incomplete. The sample has tens of thousands of clones, approximately 90% seen once. About this clone itself: Its antigen is as yet unknown.

Specimen: peripheral blood, collected before any cancer treatment. This clonotype was obtained from a female donor older than 55 with stage I lung adenocarcinoma. The genes are TRBV7-2 and TRBJ2-7; 9 bases fit TRBD1. Written as DNA, the CDR3 is TGTGCCAGCAGCCCCAACAGGGGGCTCACCGAGCAGTACTTC. Encoded protein: CASSPNRGLTEQYF. Full variable domain (outside the CDR3, taken from reference TRBV7-2 and TRBJ2-7): GAGVSQSPSNKVTEKGKDVELRCDPISGHTALYWYRQSLGQGLEFLIYFQGNSAPDKSGLPSDRFSAERTGGSVSTLTIQRTQQEDSAVYLCASSPNRGLTEQYFGPGTRLTVT.